This T cell receptor (beta chain) emerged from a study of T-cell memory formation after mild COVID-19. Whole-study context: Largely donor-specific sequence clusters came from a couple of donors.

Barcoded TCR alpha and TCR beta cDNA libraries with UMIs came from 5'RACE using constant-segment primers. MiXCR, run by TCRdb on the 5' RACE reads, gives a single entry per CDR3 protein. This table holds roughly 150,000 distinct CDR3 sequences, approximately 14% found once. Many counts were recorded for this clonotype. Its antigen is as yet unknown. Study observations and caveats: Contracting clones localized mainly to CM and EM when CD4+ and mainly to EMRA when CD8+.

Input material: PBMCs or a T cell subset sorted from them (not recorded which). This TCR derives from an adult woman who had mild COVID-19 (a few samples of this study predate the infection). Cell type and time point are not known.

For the CDR3, the DNA is TGCGCCACGCAACCCGGGACAGGGGAAGAAGATACGCAGTATTTT. Translation gives CATQPGTGEEDTQYF. The chain employs TRBV5-1 and TRBJ2-3; 10 positions agree with TRBD1. The V segment lost 9 bases and the J segment 5 bases; nucleotides outside the gene matches: 12. The CDR3 runs to 15 residues. CDR1 is SGHRS and CDR2 is YFSETQ in the germline V gene. The full variable domain, in which reference TRBV5-1 and TRBJ2-3 provide the parts outside the CDR3, is KAGVTQTPRYLIKTRGQQVTLSCSPISGHRSVSWYQQTPGQGLQFLFEYFSETQRNKGNFPGRFSGRQFSNSRSEMNVSTLELGDSALYLCATQPGTGEEDTQYFGPGTRLTVL.